Below, 14 T cell receptor beta chains from the same sample are listed, as sequenced in a study of Graves' ophthalmopathy and Graves' hyperthyroidism. Transcripts of RNA were the source for amplifying TCR beta CDR3 regions. HTBI-primed RT-PCR formed the first round, and a multiplex PCR formed the second. TCRdb reprocessed the multiplex PCR reads with MiXCR, giving one entry per CDR3 protein. The sample holds around 400,000 distinct CDR3 sequences, 15% to 20% seen once. Sequences were obtained from peripheral blood. The receptors were sampled from a young woman with Graves' ophthalmopathy.

This clonotype was recorded at least ten times. The chain is built from TRBV30 and TRBJ1-2; D remains ambiguous. The CDR3 sequence is 14 residues long. Germline-derived CDR1 and CDR2 are GTSNPN and SVGIG (reference sequence). V gave up 4 bases and J gave up 8 bases, with 20 bases separating them. In DNA, the CDR3 is TGTGCCTGGACCCCCGCAGGACGTGCATGGGGCTACACCTTC. This translates into CAWTPAGRAWGYTF.

This clonotype has ten or more counts. The chain has TRBV28 and TRBJ2-7; D is ambiguous. Germline assignment: CDR1 MDHEN and CDR2 SYDVKM. The V and J ends lost 5 bases and 5 bases respectively, with 13 bases between them. The CDR3 contains 13 residues. The CDR3, as DNA: TGTGCCAGCAGTCCCTTATTTCTCGACGAGCAGTACTTC. It codes for CASSPLFLDEQYF.

This clonotype was observed at least ten times. The chain is built from TRBV28 and TRBJ2-7, with D tentatively TRBD1 (6 bases). The V and J ends lost 6 bases and 3 bases respectively, with 12 bases between them. CDR1 is MDHEN, CDR2 SYDVKM, per germline. The CDR3 has 13 residues. Here the CDR3 reads CASSGGQSYEQYF. CDR3 nucleotide sequence: TGTGCCAGCAGCGGCGGACAGAGCTACGAGCAGTACTTC. The whole variable domain, remainder taken from reference TRBV28 and TRBJ2-7, is DVKVTQSSRYLVKRTGEKVFLECVQDMDHENMFWYRQDPGLGLRLIYFSYDVKMKEKGDIPEGYSVSREKKERFSLILESASTNQTSMYLCASSGGQSYEQYFGPGTRLTVT.

This clonotype was counted many times. This chain links TRBV28 with TRBJ1-5, with D uncertain. The germline V gene has CDR1 MDHEN and CDR2 SYDVKM. The length of the CDR3 is 13 residues. V lost 6 bases, J lost 4 bases, and 10 bases lay in between. The CDR3 sequence is CASRRALNQPQHF. The CDR3 nucleotides are TGTGCCAGCAGGAGGGCCCTAAATCAGCCCCAGCATTTT.

This clonotype was counted many times. The rearrangement joins TRBV12-3 or TRBV12-4 to TRBJ1-3, with TRBD1 matching 9 bases. After removal of 3 bases from V and 11 bases from J, the junction contained 8 bases not matched to a gene. This CDR3 comprises 14 residues. The CDR3: CASSFGTGPNAIYF. CDR3 in DNA: TGTGCCAGCAGTTTTGGGACAGGGCCTAACGCCATATATTTT.

This clonotype was counted at least ten times. The chain recombines TRBV20-1 with TRBJ1-5; 7 bases match TRBD1. Trimming at V came to 4 bases and at J to 1 base, leaving 4 bases not matched to a gene. The CDR3 has 14 amino acids. From germline, CDR1 is DFQATT and CDR2 SNEGSKA (reference sequence). The chain's CDR3 is CSATGTVSNQPQHF. CDR3 sequence (DNA): TGCAGTGCTACTGGGACAGTCAGCAATCAGCCCCAGCATTTT.

This clonotype occurred many times. The chain employs TRBV12-5 and TRBJ1-6, with 7 bases lining up with TRBD1. Looked up from germline, CDR1 is LGHNT and CDR2 is FRNRAP. The CDR3 is 15 amino acids. The V segment lost 7 bases and the J segment 15 bases; nucleotides outside the gene matches: 18. The CDR3 protein is CASVPFDRDTLGLHF. In DNA, the CDR3 is TGTGCTAGTGTTCCCTTCGACAGGGATACTCTCGGCCTCCACTTT.

This clonotype has at least ten counts. The chain is built from TRBV30 and TRBJ1-1; 10 bases are a match to TRBD1. Germline CDR1 and CDR2: GTSNPN and SVGIG (reference sequence). The trim removed 8 bases at V and 6 bases at J, leaving 6 bases unmatched. The CDR3 length is 12 residues. Here the CDR3 DNA reads TGTGCCGGGGACAGGGGTATGTCTGAAGCTTTCTTT. Its protein product is CAGDRGMSEAFF. Full variable domain (missing parts from reference TRBV30 and TRBJ1-1): SQTIHQWPATLVQPVGSPLSLECTVEGTSNPNLYWYRQAAGRGLQLLFYSVGIGQISSEVPQNLSASRPQDRQFILSSKKLLLSDSGFYLCAGDRGMSEAFFGQGTRLTVV.

The chain couples TRBV19 to TRBJ1-1; D gene unclear. The germline CDR1 and CDR2 sequences are LNHDA and SQIVND (reference sequence). The V and J ends lost 4 bases and 0 bases respectively, with 9 bases between them. This CDR3 is 14 amino acids long. Here the CDR3 reads CASSKQNLNTEAFF. The CDR3 bases are TGTGCCAGTAGTAAACAGAACTTGAACACTGAAGCTTTCTTT.

This clonotype was counted many times. CDR3 nucleotide sequence: TGTGCCATCAGTGGACCGGACAGGGGGAAAAACACCATATATTTT. Its translation is CAISGPDRGKNTIYF. The chain employs TRBV10-3 and TRBJ1-3; 10 nucleotides align to TRBD1. Germline CDR1 reads ENHRY; CDR2 reads SYGVKD. This CDR3 is 15 amino acids long. Trimming removed 4 bases from V and 6 bases from J; junction bases left unmatched: 6.

V gene TRBV30 combines with J gene TRBJ2-6; 9 nucleotides match TRBD1. CDR1 GTSNPN and CDR2 SVGIG come from the germline V gene (reference sequence). This CDR3 is 13 amino acids long. V shed 1 base, J shed 10 bases, and the junction held 2 bases outside the gene matches. DNA of the CDR3: TGTGCCTGGAGTGCGGGACAGGGAAACGTCCTGACTTTC. The encoded protein is CAWSAGQGNVLTF.

This clonotype was recorded many times. V gene TRBV7-2 combines with J gene TRBJ2-7, with 7 bases that match TRBD1. Unmatched junction bases numbered 6, after V lost 4 bases and J lost 0 bases. The CDR3 totals 15 residues. Germline V gene data show CDR1 as SGHTA and CDR2 as FQGNSA. CDR3 nucleotides: TGTGCCAGCAGCTGGCCGGACAGGAACTCCTACGAGCAGTACTTC. Translating gives CASSWPDRNSYEQYF.

Many counts were recorded for this clonotype. The CDR3 sequence is CASSLFTADYSNQPQHF. CDR3 coding DNA: TGTGCCAGCAGCTTGTTCACCGCCGATTATAGCAATCAGCCCCAGCATTTT. The V and J genes are TRBV11-2 and TRBJ1-5; D unclear. Trimming pared 3 bases from V and 0 bases from J, leaving 15 bases between. CDR3 length equals 17 residues. Germline V gene lookup returns CDR1 SGHAT and CDR2 FQNNGV.

This clonotype was counted ten times or more. The chain is built from TRBV4-1 and TRBJ1-3; possibly TRBD1 for D (5 bases). Germline CDR1 is MGHRA and CDR2 is YSYEKL. V was clipped by 2 bases and J by 0 bases, with 14 bases between them. The length of the CDR3 is 17 residues. The CDR3 sequence: CASSQPPQGLSGNTIYF. CDR3 sequence (DNA): TGCGCCAGCAGCCAACCCCCCCAGGGCCTCTCTGGAAACACCATATATTTT.